What follows are 16 T cell receptor beta chains derived from one specimen sequenced in a study of CD8 T cells in ankylosing spondylitis. The study's findings and limits: Blood from ankylosing spondylitis patients appeared to carry a characteristic roughly 8-variant TCR beta motif.

One entry per CDR3 protein, called by TCRdb with MiXCR from the 5' RACE reads. The sample has roughly 470,000 distinct CDR3 sequences; roughly 27% are singletons. These receptors have no identified antigens. What was sequenced was blood, either unsorted or a sorted T cell fraction (not recorded which). The source is a male donor with ankylosing spondylitis.

This clonotype was detected a few times. The chain is built from TRBV18 and TRBJ2-5, with TRBD2 matching 14 bases. Germline loops: CDR1 KGHSH, CDR2 LQKENI. The CDR3 has 18 residues. Losses at the gene ends were 3 bases for V and 3 bases for J; bases not matched to a gene: 9. CDR3 in amino acids: CASSPQGLAGGSEETQYF. The CDR3 DNA follows: TGTGCCAGCTCACCTCAAGGACTAGCGGGAGGTTCGGAAGAGACCCAGTACTTC.

This rearrangement joins TRBV20-1 to TRBJ2-3; no definite D call. Trimming left V 3 bases short and J 5 bases short, with 6 bases between. CDR3 size: 11 residues. Per the germline V gene, CDR1 is DFQATT and CDR2 is SNEGSKA (reference sequence). The CDR3 coding sequence is TGCAGTGCTAGCCCCAGAGATACGCAGTATTTT. Translated: CSASPRDTQYF.

In this sample, this clonotype turned up a few times. J is TRBJ2-1 and V is TRBV20-1, with D hard to call. This CDR3 has 10 residues. Trimming removed 6 bases at V and 8 bases at J, with 8 bases between. CDR1 DFQATT and CDR2 SNEGSKA come from the germline V gene (reference sequence). The CDR3 nucleotides are TGCAGTGCACAAATTGATGAGCAGTTCTTC. Translated, it gives CSAQIDEQFF.

The V and J genes are TRBV10-2 and TRBJ2-1, with a possible D match to TRBD2 (6 bases). Trimming left V 4 bases short and J 3 bases short, with 10 bases between. Germline V gene sequence: CDR1 WSHSY, CDR2 SAAADI. The CDR3 totals 14 residues. The CDR3 DNA reads as TGCGCCAGCAGTGGCGGGGTCAGCTACAATGAGCAGTTCTTC. It codes for CASSGGVSYNEQFF.

The J gene is TRBJ2-1, the V gene TRBV5-8, with D perhaps assigned TRBD1 or TRBD2 (7 bases each). V was trimmed by 5 bases and J by 2 bases, leaving 14 bases between them. The germline CDR1 and CDR2 sequences are SGHTS and YDEGEE. The CDR3 covers 15 residues. Here the CDR3 reads CASSRQGGTYNEQFF. The CDR3 bases are TGTGCCAGCAGTCGTCAGGGGGGGACCTACAATGAGCAGTTCTTC.

This sequence joins TRBV10-3 and TRBJ1-3; a possible D gene is TRBD1 (6 bases). V shed 11 bases and J shed 0 bases, with 11 bases lying between them. Germline V CDR1 and CDR2: ENHRY, SYGVKD. The CDR3 sequence is 13 residues long. CDR3 loop: CAASGVSGNTIYF. Here the CDR3 DNA reads TGTGCCGCCTCAGGGGTCTCTGGAAACACCATATATTTT.

J is TRBJ1-1 and V is TRBV2; D gene ambiguous. The V end lost 7 bases, the J end lost 0 bases, and 9 bases lay between the germline ends. This CDR3 is 13 amino acids long. CDR1 and CDR2 (germline): SNHLY, FYNNEI. CDR3 DNA sequence: TGTGCCAGCACTACAGAACTGAACACTGAAGCTTTCTTT. This gives the protein CASTTELNTEAFF.

The chain links TRBV5-1 to TRBJ2-1; D gene uncertain. Germline V gene lookup returns CDR1 SGHRS and CDR2 YFSETQ. Trimming cost V 0 bases and J 9 bases, with 7 bases left between them. The CDR3 is 12 amino acids. The CDR3 coding sequence is TGCGCCAGCAGCTTGGAATACGGTGAGCAGTTCTTC. Translating gives CASSLEYGEQFF.

The chain combines TRBV20-1 with TRBJ1-2; D gene ambiguous. CDR1 is DFQATT, CDR2 SNEGSKA, per germline (reference sequence). This CDR3 has 12 amino acids. The ends were cut back, 3 bases at V and 4 bases at J, with 9 bases in the middle. As DNA, the CDR3 is TGCAGTGCTAGCGACTCGTCCTATGGCTACACCTTC. As protein: CSASDSSYGYTF.

The chain carries TRBV6-2 or TRBV6-3 and TRBJ1-5; 9 bases map to TRBD1. This CDR3 has 14 amino acids. Germline assignment: CDR1 MNHEY and CDR2 SVGEGT. The ends lost 5 bases at V and 4 bases at J; junction bases unmatched: 3. The CDR3 sequence is CASSRDRENQPQHF. The CDR3 DNA reads as TGTGCCAGCAGTAGGGACAGGGAGAATCAGCCCCAGCATTTT.

CDR3 in amino acids: CASSLGTGFEAGNTIYF. The DNA for the CDR3 is TGTGCCAGCAGCCTCGGGACAGGCTTTGAAGCTGGAAACACCATATATTTT. The chain has TRBV7-6 and TRBJ1-3; 8 bases map to TRBD1. After removal of 5 bases from V and 2 bases from J, the junction contained 11 bases not matched to a gene. Germline CDR1 is SGHVS and CDR2 is FNYEAQ. The CDR3 sequence is 17 residues long.

This clonotype was detected only a few times. The chain combines TRBV3-1 with TRBJ2-7, with 7 bases identical to TRBD2. V shed 1 base, J shed 4 bases, and the junction held 7 bases outside the gene matches. There are 15 residues in the CDR3. Germline assignment: CDR1 LGHDT and CDR2 YNNKEL (reference sequence). In nucleotides, the CDR3 is TGTGCCAGCAGCCAAGCGGCGGGAGTAGGGTACGAGCAGTACTTC. Translating gives CASSQAAGVGYEQYF.

This clonotype has a handful of counts. The chain is built from TRBV2 and TRBJ1-1; D remains unclear. The V end lost 6 bases, the J end lost 4 bases, and 18 bases lay between the germline ends. This CDR3 has 15 amino acids. The germline V gene has CDR1 SNHLY and CDR2 FYNNEI. The CDR3 nucleotides are TGTGCCAGCAGCGCCCGTGTAGGGAGAAGCACTGAAGCTTTCTTT. Its translation: CASSARVGRSTEAFF. Using reference TRBV2 and TRBJ1-1 for the parts outside the CDR3, the full variable domain is EPEVTQTPSHQVTQMGQEVILRCVPISNHLYFYWYRQILGQKVEFLVSFYNNEISEKSEIFDDQFSVERPDGSNFTLKIRSTKLEDSAMYFCASSARVGRSTEAFFGQGTRLTVV.

This clonotype has just a few counts. V and J are TRBV24-1 and TRBJ2-1; 13 nucleotides match TRBD2. Germline assignment: CDR1 KGHDR and CDR2 SFDVKD. Germline trimming cut 4 bases from V and 7 bases from J; bases unmatched to any gene: 9. The length of the CDR3 is 17 residues. The CDR3 loop is CATSDPGLAGEKNEQFF. CDR3 nucleotide sequence: TGTGCCACCAGTGACCCCGGACTAGCGGGAGAGAAGAATGAGCAGTTCTTC.

The chain couples TRBV20-1 to TRBJ2-7; D may correspond to TRBD1 or TRBD2 (5 bases each). This CDR3 is built from 14 residues. Looked up from germline, CDR1 is DFQATT and CDR2 is SNEGSKA (reference sequence). The V end lost 5 bases, the J end lost 0 bases, and 14 bases lay between the germline ends. The CDR3 nucleotides are TGCAGTGCTGGGGCCGGACTCGACTCCTACGAGCAGTACGTC. Translated, it gives CSAGAGLDSYEQYV.

In DNA form, the CDR3 reads TGTGCCAGCACCCGCCCAGGCCGGATGAACACTGAAGCTTTCTTT. Translated, it gives CASTRPGRMNTEAFF. The chain is built from TRBV7-2 and TRBJ1-1; D is ambiguous. The ends were cut back, 7 bases at V and 0 bases at J, with 15 bases in the middle. This CDR3 region has 15 residues. In germline, CDR1 is SGHTA, CDR2 FQGNSA.